This T cell receptor (beta chain) was sequenced during a study of T cells in Graves' hyperthyroidism and ophthalmopathy. Whole-study results and caveats: It was a median roughly 6.5 months before onset that the model predicted ophthalmopathy.

Amplification of TCR beta CDR3 regions was performed using RNA transcripts as template. HTBI primers were employed in a first-round RT-PCR of the TCR CDR3. TCRdb fed the multiplex PCR reads into MiXCR, producing one record per CDR3 protein. There are around 300,000 distinct CDR3 sequences in the sample; approximately 14% occur only once, and about 37% lies in the top ten. This clonotype was observed at least ten times. The antigen is unknown. Any patient presenting with uncontrolled infection, other autoimmune disease, pregnancy or lactation was left out. Orbital computed tomography, thyroid ultrasound, serum thyroxine and TRAb, and clinical symptoms together informed the diagnoses. The PBMCs were taken from approximately 9 ml of fresh peripheral blood. The length of the CDR3 is 17 residues. V was shortened by 6 bases and J by 0 bases, with 15 bases between the two germline ends. Germline V gene data show CDR1 as MNHNS and CDR2 as SASEGT.

Sequencing used blood. This receptor was identified in a woman between 35 and 50 years old with Graves' ophthalmopathy. This chain connects TRBV6-1 to TRBJ1-6; perhaps TRBD1 as D (6 bases). The CDR3 DNA follows: TGTGCCAGCAGGTCCGACAGGACAAGCTCCTATAATTCACCCCTCCACTTT. Encoded protein: CASRSDRTSSYNSPLHF.